This T cell receptor beta chain was recorded in a study of T cells after yellow fever vaccination. There are a few counts of this clonotype. Its target is unknown. The CDR3 has 16 residues. Trimming cost V 0 bases and J 0 bases, with 14 bases left between them. CDR1 and CDR2 (germline): DFQATT, SNEGSKA (reference sequence). Synthesis of TCR cDNA relied on 5'RACE template switching, which attached a universal primer site and UMIs. TCRdb reanalysed the 5' RACE reads using MiXCR and keeps one entry per CDR3 protein. This sample yields around 68,000 distinct CDR3 sequences, of which around 7.8% are seen a single time; over 25% belongs to the top ten. General study results and limits: A secondary response was less intense yet reached its peak sooner, at day 5 versus 15.

This sample comprised CD8+ T cells sorted from PBMCs, obtained 10 to 11 days after the first yellow fever vaccination. V gene TRBV20-1 combines with J gene TRBJ2-5; D is perhaps TRBD1 or TRBD2 (6 bases each). This clonotype originated in a man aged 18 to 29 who received the YFV17D yellow fever vaccine. The CDR3 sequence: CSARDLGGGDQETQYF. The CDR3 DNA sequence: TGCAGTGCTAGAGATCTGGGGGGCGGAGACCAAGAGACCCAGTACTTC.